Below are 9 T cell receptor beta chains sequenced from a single sample in a study of shared clonotypes between healthy human individuals. Clones were read by immunoSEQ multiplex PCR, and TCRdb kept only the in-frame ones, dropping some. Of under 600,000 clones in the sample, around 97% were seen once. Sequencing was performed on naive CD4+ T cells sorted from blood. As to subset: CD45RA+ positively selected. These TCRs come from a woman aged 25 to 39 in good health.

The chain employs TRBV4-2 and TRBJ1-4; 7 bases are shared with TRBD1. CDR3 length: 15 amino acids. Unmatched junction bases numbered 9, after V lost 4 bases and J lost 7 bases. Looked up from germline, CDR1 is LGHNA and CDR2 is YNFKEQ. CDR3 sequence reads: CASSRSGQAPEKLFF. Written as DNA, the CDR3 is TGTGCCAGCAGCCGCTCAGGACAGGCGCCTGAAAAACTGTTTTTT.

This clone was recorded once. This rearrangement joins TRBV5-1 to TRBJ2-1, with TRBD1 as a possible D gene (5 bases). Germline V gene data show CDR1 as SGHRS and CDR2 as YFSETQ. The ends were cut back, 0 bases at V and 0 bases at J, with 16 bases in the middle. The CDR3 spans 18 residues. The DNA for the CDR3 is TGCGCCAGCAGCTTGGCGGCCAGGGTAGGAAGCTCCTACAATGAGCAGTTCTTC. It is translated as CASSLAARVGSSYNEQFF.

The genes are TRBV5-1 and TRBJ2-7; TRBD2 is a possible D gene (5 bases). Germline lookup yields CDR1 SGHRS and CDR2 YFSETQ. V lost 2 bases and J lost 2, with 17 bases in between. CDR3 size: 16 residues. The CDR3 sequence: CASSFSGSTVTYEQYF. In DNA, the CDR3 is TGCGCCAGCAGCTTTTCGGGGTCGACCGTTACCTACGAGCAGTACTTC.

This rearrangement joins TRBV18 to TRBJ1-1; possible D gene TRBD1, 6 bases. The germline V and J ends were trimmed by 3 bases and 4 bases, with 15 bases remaining between them. There are 15 residues in the CDR3. The germline CDR1 and CDR2 sequences are KGHSH and LQKENI. The CDR3 DNA follows: TGTGCCAGCTCACCGCGGACAGCTGGGAGCACTGAAGCTTTCTTT. This translates into CASSPRTAGSTEAFF.

V gene TRBV18 combines with J gene TRBJ2-7; perhaps TRBD2 as D (6 bases). V lost 3 bases, J lost 2 bases, and 17 bases lay in between. The length of the CDR3 is 16 residues. Per the germline V gene, CDR1 is KGHSH and CDR2 is LQKENI. CDR3 in DNA: TGTGCCAGCTCACCCGTAACTAGCTACCCACCCTACGAGCAGTACTTC. Amino acids: CASSPVTSYPPYEQYF. Supplemented by reference TRBV18 and TRBJ2-7, the full variable domain reads NAGVMQNPRHLVRRRGQEARLRCSPMKGHSHVYWYRQLPEEGLKFMVYLQKENIIDESGMPKERFSAEFPKEGPSILRIQQVVRGDSAAYFCASSPVTSYPPYEQYFGPGTRLTVT.

This chain connects TRBV6-6 to TRBJ2-1, with D perhaps matching TRBD1 or TRBD2 (5 bases each). The CDR3 totals 14 residues. Germline-derived CDR1 and CDR2 are MNHNY and SVGAGI (reference sequence). Trimming cost V 5 bases and J 9 bases, with 17 bases left between them. The DNA for the CDR3 is TGTGCCAGCAGTCGAGAGGGGAATCTTAGTGAGCAGTTCTTC. It translates to CASSREGNLSEQFF.

The chain uses TRBV9 and TRBJ2-6, with D possibly TRBD1 on 6 matching bases. Germline assignment: CDR1 SGDLS and CDR2 YYNGEE. This CDR3 has 15 residues. V was clipped by 3 bases and J by 2 bases, with 9 bases between them. CDR3 residues: CASSAQGPGANVLTF. Here the CDR3 DNA reads TGTGCCAGCAGCGCACAGGGTCCTGGGGCCAACGTCCTGACTTTC.

This chain connects TRBV5-1 to TRBJ2-5, with unresolved D. The J call may be faulty, since TRBJ2-7 better matches the DNA end. This CDR3 has 13 residues. Looked up from germline, CDR1 is SGHRS and CDR2 is YFSETQ. CDR3 region: CASSLDAAYEQYF. CDR3 sequence (DNA): TGCGCCAGCAGCTTGGATGCAGCCTACGAGCAGTACTTC.

The rearrangement joins TRBV7-9 to TRBJ1-2, with a possible D match to TRBD1 (5 bases). This CDR3 spans 13 amino acids. The V end lost 4 bases, the J end lost 8 bases, and 14 bases lay between the germline ends. Germline CDR1 is SEHNR and CDR2 is FQNEAQ (reference sequence). CDR3: CASSWRDSQGYTF. Here the CDR3 DNA reads TGTGCCAGCAGCTGGAGGGACTCGCAGGGCTACACCTTC.